This T cell receptor (beta chain) was observed in a study of graft-versus-host responses after intestinal transplantation (dated by TCRdb to the early 2020s). Turning to the overall study: The transplants that recipients received were multivisceral, liver-intestinal, or isolated intestinal. Rather than being sequenced by the commercial service, samples from a few later patients were sequenced in-house on an Illumina MiSeq and processed with MiXCR. Every recipient was given anti-thymocyte globulin induction, then maintenance tacrolimus and steroids for around three years. The cohort enrolled some 25 intestinal transplant recipients including one retransplant, and 3 patients lacking pretransplant specimens were excluded. To identify alloreactive clones, pre-transplant mixed lymphocyte reaction products were sequenced and compared with unstimulated pre-transplant donor and recipient T cells. A peak of at least 4% donor T cells among recipient peripheral blood mononuclear cells was the definition used for donor T cell macrochimerism. After intestinal transplantation, graft-versus-host and host-versus-graft alloreactive T cell clones were followed in the graft, circulation and bone marrow using bulk TCR-beta CDR3 sequencing.

Library generation was performed with the immunoSEQ multiplex PCR assay. For most patients, genomic DNA was isolated with the Qiagen DNeasy Blood and Tissue Kit and sent frozen to Adaptive Biotechnologies for TCR sequencing. Adaptive Biotechnologies carried out high-throughput TCR-beta CDR3 sequencing of genomic DNA for most patients. The authors' analysis ran thus. Adaptive's ImmunoSEQ software was the source of the TCR sequencing data for 15 to 20 patients, while a few other patients were processed with MiXCR and VDJtools. CD4 versus CD8 sorting errors were corrected by removing sequences found in both subsets at a frequency ratio below 5:1. Because the origin of CDR3 nucleotide sequences shared between donor and recipient could not be assigned, those sequences were removed. Alloreactive clones required at least 2-fold expansion over unstimulated cells and minimum CFSE-low frequency of 0.002% (template counts) or 0.001% (read counts). Clones were considered mappable if detected in sequenced pre-transplant spleen, lymph node, or MLR CFSE-low populations of the donor or recipient. The cumulative frequency of alloreactive clones was calculated as a percentage of all sequences, weighted by copy number. The clones in this table, taken by TCRdb from immuneACCESS, are in-frame only. Not every clone is retained; where verified, under half of the shortfall comes from an unresolved V gene, and the cause of the rest is unknown. V and J calls plus clone size are reproduced from that table; the DNA served to infer D and trimming. The sample includes tens of thousands of clones, with 89% observed a single time. Together, the top ten hold approximately 2.7% of the sample.

The investigation overall reported the following: Peak levels of circulating GvH clones were associated with declines in HvG clones early after transplant. The relatively low number and heterogeneity of intestinal transplant patients limited the conclusions. Patients with donor T cell macrochimerism had high GvH to HvG T cell clonal ratios in their allografts. GvH clones were detected in recipient bone marrow, and some of these GvH clones were observed earlier in ileal mucosa or blood, consistent with an intestinal mucosal origin.

The sample's time point, from its label and the paper: cells obtained before transplantation from donor or recipient. CD3+CD4+ and CD3+CD8+ populations were FACS-sorted from unstimulated pre-transplant donor and recipient cells taken from spleen or lymph nodes. Comments on this clone: The antigen it recognizes is unknown. Per-base quality was not reported, and no clone a single base away is much larger than it.

Clipping removes 4 bases from V and 3 bases from J, with 4 as the unmatched junction base count. According to the germline V gene, CDR1 reads SGHTS and CDR2 reads YDEGEE. The CDR3 runs 13 residues from the cysteine to the phenylalanine. Only the CDR3 DNA is retained, 39 bases long and in frame from the first base. The input for sequencing was unstimulated CD8+ T cells sorted from spleen or lymph node cells, taken before intestinal transplant. This sequence originates from a human donor who received an intestinal transplant. The sequence is built from TRBV5-8 and TRBJ2-7, and 7 junction bases match TRBD2. CDR3 region: CASSPGGLYEQYF. The DNA sequence is given as TGTGCCAGCAGCCCGGGGGGACTCTACGAGCAGTACTTC.